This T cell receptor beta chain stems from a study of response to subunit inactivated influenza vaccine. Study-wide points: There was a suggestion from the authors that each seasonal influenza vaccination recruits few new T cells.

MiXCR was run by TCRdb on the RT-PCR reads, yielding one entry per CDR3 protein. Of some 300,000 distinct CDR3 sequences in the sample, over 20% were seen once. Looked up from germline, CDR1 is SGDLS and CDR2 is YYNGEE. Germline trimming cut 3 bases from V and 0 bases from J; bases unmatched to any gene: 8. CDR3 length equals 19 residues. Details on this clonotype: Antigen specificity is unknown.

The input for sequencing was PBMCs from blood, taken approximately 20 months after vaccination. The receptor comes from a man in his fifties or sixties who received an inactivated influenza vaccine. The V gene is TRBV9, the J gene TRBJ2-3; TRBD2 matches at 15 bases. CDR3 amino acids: CASSAYGTSGGISTDTQYF. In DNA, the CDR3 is TGTGCCAGCAGCGCTTACGGGACTAGCGGGGGGATAAGCACAGATACGCAGTATTTT.